This TCR beta chain was found in a study of early stage breast cancer tumors. Findings of the study overall: Tumors had approximately 2.6-fold higher T cell density and higher clonality than adjacent normal breast tissue. Blood repertoires resembled normal breast more than tumor.

CDR1 and CDR2 from the germline V gene are SEHNR and FQNEAQ (reference sequence). The germline V and J ends were trimmed by 5 bases and 10 bases, with 18 bases remaining between them. The CDR3 contains 15 residues. Comments on this clone: The antigen is undetermined.

The method was immunoSEQ multiplex PCR; TCRdb's version includes in-frame clones alone and lacks a portion of them. The data hold 30,000 to 40,000 clones, with over 70% observed a single time. This chain uses TRBV7-9 with TRBJ1-6; D unresolved. The sequence was collected from a person aged 55 to 69 with breast cancer. The sequenced sample consisted of blood. The CDR3 is CASSLLAGVGSPLHF. The CDR3 DNA is TGTGCCAGCAGCCTGCTGGCGGGAGTAGGGTCACCCCTCCACTTT.